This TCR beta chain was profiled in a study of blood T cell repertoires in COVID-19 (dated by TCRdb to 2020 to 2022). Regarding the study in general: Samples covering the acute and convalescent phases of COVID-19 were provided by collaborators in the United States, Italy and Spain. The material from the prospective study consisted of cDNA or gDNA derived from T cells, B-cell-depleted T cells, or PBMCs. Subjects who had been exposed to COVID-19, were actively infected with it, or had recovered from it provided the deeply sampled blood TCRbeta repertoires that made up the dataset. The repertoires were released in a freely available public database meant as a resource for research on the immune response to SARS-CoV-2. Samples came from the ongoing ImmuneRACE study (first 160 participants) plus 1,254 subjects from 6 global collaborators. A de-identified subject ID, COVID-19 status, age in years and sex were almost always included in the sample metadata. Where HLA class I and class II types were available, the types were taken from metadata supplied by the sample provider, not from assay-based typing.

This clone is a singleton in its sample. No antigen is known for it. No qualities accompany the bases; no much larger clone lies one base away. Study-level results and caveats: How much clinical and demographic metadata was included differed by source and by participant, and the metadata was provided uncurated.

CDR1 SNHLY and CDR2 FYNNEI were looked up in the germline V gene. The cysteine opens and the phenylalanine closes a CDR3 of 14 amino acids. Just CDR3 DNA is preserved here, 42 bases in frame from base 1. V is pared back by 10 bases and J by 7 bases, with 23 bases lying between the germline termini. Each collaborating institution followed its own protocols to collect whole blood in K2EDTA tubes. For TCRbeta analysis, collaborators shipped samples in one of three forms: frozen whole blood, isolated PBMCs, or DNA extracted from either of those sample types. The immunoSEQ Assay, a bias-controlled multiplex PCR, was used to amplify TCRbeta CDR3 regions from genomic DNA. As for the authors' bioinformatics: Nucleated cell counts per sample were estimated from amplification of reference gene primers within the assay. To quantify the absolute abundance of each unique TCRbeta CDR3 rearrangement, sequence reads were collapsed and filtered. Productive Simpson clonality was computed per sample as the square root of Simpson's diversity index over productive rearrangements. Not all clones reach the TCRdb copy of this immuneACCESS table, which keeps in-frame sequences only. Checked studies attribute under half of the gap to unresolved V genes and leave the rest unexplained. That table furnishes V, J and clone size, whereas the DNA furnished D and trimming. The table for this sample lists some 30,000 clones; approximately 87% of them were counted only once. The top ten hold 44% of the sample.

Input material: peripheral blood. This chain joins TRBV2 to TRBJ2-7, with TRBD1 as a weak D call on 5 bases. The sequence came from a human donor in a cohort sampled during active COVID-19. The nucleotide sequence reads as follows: TGTGCCACTAAAATTGATACATCAAAGGGGGAGCAGTACTTC. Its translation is CATKIDTSKGEQYF.